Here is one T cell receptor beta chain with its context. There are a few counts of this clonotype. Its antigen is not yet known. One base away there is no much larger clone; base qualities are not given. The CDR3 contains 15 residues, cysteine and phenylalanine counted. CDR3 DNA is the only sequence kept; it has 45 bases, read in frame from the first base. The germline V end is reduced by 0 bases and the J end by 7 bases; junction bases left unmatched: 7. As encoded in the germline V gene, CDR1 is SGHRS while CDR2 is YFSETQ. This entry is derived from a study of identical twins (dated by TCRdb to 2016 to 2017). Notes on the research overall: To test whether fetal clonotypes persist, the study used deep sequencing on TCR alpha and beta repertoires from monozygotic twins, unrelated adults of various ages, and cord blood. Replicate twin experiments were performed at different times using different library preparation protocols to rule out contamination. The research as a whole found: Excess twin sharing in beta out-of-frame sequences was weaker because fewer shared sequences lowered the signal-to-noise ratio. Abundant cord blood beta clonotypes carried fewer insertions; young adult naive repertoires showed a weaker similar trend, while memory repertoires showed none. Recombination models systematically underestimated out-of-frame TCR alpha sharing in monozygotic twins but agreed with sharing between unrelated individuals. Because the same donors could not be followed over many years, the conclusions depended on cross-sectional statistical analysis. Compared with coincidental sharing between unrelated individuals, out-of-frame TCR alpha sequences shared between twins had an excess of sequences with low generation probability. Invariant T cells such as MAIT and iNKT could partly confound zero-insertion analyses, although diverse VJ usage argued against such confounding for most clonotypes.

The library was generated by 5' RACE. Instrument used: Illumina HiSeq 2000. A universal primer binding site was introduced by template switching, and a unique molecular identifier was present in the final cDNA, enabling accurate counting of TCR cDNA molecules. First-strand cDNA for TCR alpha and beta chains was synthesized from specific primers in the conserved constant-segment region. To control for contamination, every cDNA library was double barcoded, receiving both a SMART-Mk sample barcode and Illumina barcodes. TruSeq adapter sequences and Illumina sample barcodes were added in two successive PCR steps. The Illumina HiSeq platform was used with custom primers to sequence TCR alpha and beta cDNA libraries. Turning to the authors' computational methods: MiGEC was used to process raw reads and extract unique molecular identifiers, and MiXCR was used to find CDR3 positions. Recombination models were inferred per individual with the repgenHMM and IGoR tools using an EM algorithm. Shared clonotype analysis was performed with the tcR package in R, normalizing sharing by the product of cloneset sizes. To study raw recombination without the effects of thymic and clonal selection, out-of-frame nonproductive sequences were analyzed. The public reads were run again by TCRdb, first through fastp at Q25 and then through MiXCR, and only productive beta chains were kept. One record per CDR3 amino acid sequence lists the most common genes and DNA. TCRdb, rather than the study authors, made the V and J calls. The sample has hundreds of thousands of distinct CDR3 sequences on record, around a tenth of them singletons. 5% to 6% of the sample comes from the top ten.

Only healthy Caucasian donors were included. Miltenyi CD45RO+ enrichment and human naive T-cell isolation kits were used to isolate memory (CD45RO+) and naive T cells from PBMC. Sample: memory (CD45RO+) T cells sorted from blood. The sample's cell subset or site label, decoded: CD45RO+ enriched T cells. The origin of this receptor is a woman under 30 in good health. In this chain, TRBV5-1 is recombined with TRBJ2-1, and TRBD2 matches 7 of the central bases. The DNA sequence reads TGCGCCAGCAGCTTGGCCCCAGCGGGGTTAAATGAGCAGTTCTTC. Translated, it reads CASSLAPAGLNEQFF. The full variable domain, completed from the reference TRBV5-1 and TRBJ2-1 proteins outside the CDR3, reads KAGVTQTPRYLIKTRGQQVTLSCSPISGHRSVSWYQQTPGQGLQFLFEYFSETQRNKGNFPGRFSGRQFSNSRSEMNVSTLELGDSALYLCASSLAPAGLNEQFFGPGTRLTVL.